A single TCR beta chain is shown here with its context. V was pared by 5 bases and J by 4 bases, with 20 bases between. Germline CDR1 is SGHAT and CDR2 is FQNNGV. This CDR3 has 16 amino acids. These data originate in a study of T cell repertoires in cytomegalovirus infection. Via MiXCR, TCRdb re-called the reads, giving one row per CDR3 protein. The table includes a few hundred thousand distinct CDR3 sequences, over 15% detected once. This sequence was found in a human donor in good health (CMV status not recorded). Some clones in this sample may be carry-over from other donors' samples. V and J are TRBV11-2 and TRBJ1-2; possibly TRBD1 for D (6 bases). Sequencing was performed on CD8+ T cells from PBMCs. CDR3 amino acids: CASSPDEQGVSYGYTF. CDR3 nucleotides: TGTGCCAGCAGCCCAGACGAACAGGGTGTGAGCTATGGCTACACCTTC.